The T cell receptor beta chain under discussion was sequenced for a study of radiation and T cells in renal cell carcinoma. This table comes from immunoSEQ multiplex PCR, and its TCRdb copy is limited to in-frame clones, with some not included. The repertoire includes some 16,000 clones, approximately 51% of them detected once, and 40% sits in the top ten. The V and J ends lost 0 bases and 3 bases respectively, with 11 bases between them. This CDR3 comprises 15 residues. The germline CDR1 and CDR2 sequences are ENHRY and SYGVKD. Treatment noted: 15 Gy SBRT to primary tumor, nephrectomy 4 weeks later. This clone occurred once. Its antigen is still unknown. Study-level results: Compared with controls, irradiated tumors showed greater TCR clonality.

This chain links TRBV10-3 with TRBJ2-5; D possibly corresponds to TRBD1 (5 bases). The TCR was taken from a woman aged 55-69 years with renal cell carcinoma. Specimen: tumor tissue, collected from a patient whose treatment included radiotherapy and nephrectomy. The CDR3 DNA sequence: TGTGCCATCAGTGAGTCGACCGGCAGGGAAGAGACCCAGTACTTC. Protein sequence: CAISESTGREETQYF.